The 32 T cell receptor beta chains listed next were all sequenced from one sample in a study of T cell responses to AZD1222 COVID-19 vaccine. Assay: immunoSEQ multiplex PCR; the TCRdb copy retains only in-frame clones and omits some. The table shows about 200,000 clones, with 90% to 95% occurring only once. The sequencing used peripheral blood, collected on day 0 of MenACWY control vaccination. The receptors here all came from an adult in good health.

This chain joins TRBV2 and TRBJ1-2; possibly TRBD1 for D (5 bases). The germline gives CDR1 SNHLY, CDR2 FYNNEI. V was pared by 4 bases and J by 5 bases, with 14 bases between. This CDR3 comprises 14 residues. CDR3 sequence (DNA): TGTGCCAGCAGTGCAGGAACAGGAGATTATGGCTACACCTTC. Its translation is CASSAGTGDYGYTF.

The rearrangement joins TRBV30 to TRBJ1-2; possibly TRBD1 for D (6 bases). Trimming removed 8 bases at V and 6 bases at J, with 19 bases between. The CDR3 has 13 residues. Germline values: CDR1 GTSNPN, CDR2 SVGIG (reference sequence). The CDR3 is CARQDRRVDGYTF. In nucleotides, the CDR3 is TGTGCCCGGCAGGACAGAAGGGTGGATGGCTACACCTTC.

The J gene is TRBJ2-7, the V gene TRBV12-3 or TRBV12-4; no reliable D call. The CDR3 has 13 amino acids. The V end was cut by 2 bases, the J end by 2 bases, with 7 bases between. Written as DNA, the CDR3 is TGTGCCAGCAGTTTAAGTGGCCCCTACGAGCAGTACTTC. Its protein is CASSLSGPYEQYF.

The genes are TRBV4-1 and TRBJ2-2, with no clear D. V lost 1 base to trimming and J lost 0 bases, with 9 bases between them. The germline V gene encodes CDR1 MGHRA and CDR2 YSYEKL. This CDR3 region has 16 residues. CDR3 in amino acids: CASSQAGFPNTGELFF. The CDR3 DNA sequence: TGCGCCAGCAGCCAAGCCGGCTTTCCGAACACCGGGGAGCTGTTTTTT.

As DNA, the CDR3 is TGTGCCAGCAGCCCGGAGACAGGCAACTATGGCTACACCTTC. Amino acids: CASSPETGNYGYTF. The chain recombines TRBV7-2 with TRBJ1-2; TRBD1 is a possible D gene (6 bases). The CDR3 is 14 amino acids. Between the trimmed V and J ends, which lost 5 bases and 2 bases, there was a span of 12 bases. Germline lookup yields CDR1 SGHTA and CDR2 FQGNSA.

V gene TRBV24-1 combines with J gene TRBJ1-5, with unresolved D. Germline V gene data show CDR1 as KGHDR and CDR2 as SFDVKD. CDR3 length: 12 amino acids. V was pared by 4 bases and J by 4 bases, with 4 bases between. CDR3 bases: TGTGCCACCAGTGACGGAAATCAGCCCCAGCATTTT. This gives the protein CATSDGNQPQHF.

V usage is TRBV11-2 and J usage is TRBJ1-4; 7 positions match TRBD1. The CDR3 length is 14 residues. Germline V gene data show CDR1 as SGHAT and CDR2 as FQNNGV. The V gene end was trimmed by 0 bases and the J gene end by 8 bases; junction bases not matched to a gene: 3. The CDR3 is CASSLEGTVEKLFF. The CDR3 DNA reads TGTGCCAGCAGCTTAGAAGGGACAGTAGAAAAACTGTTTTTT.

The gene calls are TRBV18 and TRBJ1-1, with D possibly TRBD1 on 6 matching bases. In germline, CDR1 is KGHSH, CDR2 LQKENI. CDR3 length: 14 amino acids. The germline V and J ends were trimmed by 5 bases and 1 base, with 11 bases remaining between them. The CDR3 here is CASSTQTGNTEAFF. CDR3 nucleotide sequence: TGTGCCAGCTCAACCCAGACAGGGAACACTGAAGCTTTCTTT.

Of note for this clone: Relative to the germline gene, one junction end is altered; a read error may explain this. The chain combines TRBV28 with TRBJ2-7; 8 nucleotides agree with TRBD1. CDR3 size: 18 residues. Germline lookup yields CDR1 MDHEN and CDR2 SYDVKM. The CDR3, as DNA: TGTGACAGCAGTTCTGGCACCCCTTTCAGGGGGCGACACAACGAGCAGTACTTC. It yields the protein CDSSSGTPFRGRHNEQYF.

V gene TRBV3-1 (or the pseudogene TRBV3-2) combines with J gene TRBJ1-5, with D possibly being TRBD1 (5 bases). With 1 base removed from V and 0 bases from J, the gap between germline ends came to 10 bases. CDR3 length equals 16 residues. CDR1 is LGHDT, CDR2 YNNKEL, per germline (reference sequence). The CDR3 reads CASSQATGNSNQPQHF. For the CDR3, the DNA is TGTGCCAGCAGCCAAGCAACAGGCAATAGCAATCAGCCCCAGCATTTT.

The chain couples TRBV7-2 to TRBJ1-2, with D perhaps TRBD1 (5 bases). Germline values: CDR1 SGHTA, CDR2 FQGNSA. This CDR3 has 13 residues. V lost 2 bases, J lost 7 bases, and 11 bases lay in between. The CDR3 sequence: CASSLPGRAGYTF. For the CDR3, the DNA is TGTGCCAGCAGCTTACCAGGGCGAGCTGGCTACACCTTC. The full variable domain, completed using reference TRBV7-2 and TRBJ1-2, is GAGVSQSPSNKVTEKGKDVELRCDPISGHTALYWYRQSLGQGLEFLIYFQGNSAPDKSGLPSDRFSAERTGGSVSTLTIQRTQQEDSAVYLCASSLPGRAGYTFGSGTRLTVV.

The chain is built from TRBV5-1 and TRBJ1-5; tentatively, D is TRBD1 (5 bases). This CDR3 contains 13 residues. V lost 0 bases, J lost 4 bases, and 5 bases lay in between. Germline lookup yields CDR1 SGHRS and CDR2 YFSETQ. CDR3 in DNA: TGCGCCAGCAGCTTGGCAGGGAATCAGCCCCAGCATTTT. This encodes CASSLAGNQPQHF.

J is TRBJ2-5 and V is TRBV13; a possible D gene is TRBD1 (5 bases). V gave up 5 bases and J gave up 5 bases, with 9 bases separating them. This CDR3 region has 12 residues. CDR1 and CDR2 (germline): PRHDT, FYEKMQ (reference sequence). The CDR3 region has the DNA TGTGCCAGCAGCCCCTGGGGCGAGACCCAGTACTTC. Translating it yields CASSPWGETQYF.

V is TRBV2 and J is TRBJ1-1; D remains unclear. The CDR3 length is 12 residues. V lost 1 base and J 5 bases, leaving 5 bases between the germline ends. Germline-derived CDR1 and CDR2 are SNHLY and FYNNEI. The CDR3 loop is CASSEGRTEAFF. For the CDR3, the DNA is TGTGCCAGCAGTGAAGGTCGGACTGAAGCTTTCTTT.

This clone was seen more than once but under ten times. V gene TRBV7-2 combines with J gene TRBJ2-3; 9 nucleotides match TRBD1. With 5 bases clipped from V and 4 bases from J, the junction kept 7 bases outside the gene matches. CDR1 SGHTA and CDR2 FQGNSA come from the germline V gene. This CDR3 has 15 amino acids. CDR3 region: CASSRTGGAADTQYF. CDR3 sequence (DNA): TGTGCCAGCAGCCGCACAGGGGGCGCGGCAGATACGCAGTATTTT.

The chain recombines TRBV19 with TRBJ1-3; D gene uncertain. The germline V and J ends were trimmed by 9 bases and 0 bases, with 15 bases remaining between them. The CDR3 runs 15 residues. CDR1 LNHDA and CDR2 SQIVND come from the germline V gene (reference sequence). This CDR3 is CASLPNRSSGNTIYF. The CDR3, as DNA: TGTGCCAGCCTCCCGAACCGCTCCTCTGGAAACACCATATATTTT.

The V and J genes are TRBV7-2 and TRBJ1-3; D is perhaps TRBD1 (5 bases). CDR1 and CDR2 from the germline V gene are SGHTA and FQGNSA. Trimming removed 5 bases from V and 4 bases from J, with 15 bases in between. The CDR3 contains 15 residues. In nucleotides, the CDR3 is TGTGCCAGCAGCCCCCAGGGTGCAGCGGGAAACACCATATATTTT. Its translation is CASSPQGAAGNTIYF.

The chain employs TRBV19 and TRBJ1-2; D is unclear. The CDR3 runs to 14 residues. From germline, CDR1 is LNHDA and CDR2 SQIVND (reference sequence). V lost 3 bases to trimming and J lost 5 bases, with 13 bases between them. The CDR3 DNA reads as TGTGCCAGTAGTATCTTATCTACGGGATATGGCTACACCTTC. Translating it yields CASSILSTGYGYTF.

V and J are TRBV6-5 and TRBJ1-3; TRBD1 might be the D (5 bases). The germline V and J ends were trimmed by 6 bases and 4 bases, with 13 bases remaining between them. Per germline, CDR1 MNHEY and CDR2 SVGAGI. This CDR3 has 14 residues. CDR3 loop: CASSQGIDGNTIYF. Here the CDR3 DNA reads TGTGCCAGCAGCCAGGGCATTGACGGAAACACCATATATTTT.

The V gene is TRBV5-1, the J gene TRBJ2-3; TRBD2 agrees at 10 bases. This CDR3 is built from 17 residues. Germline trimming cut 1 base from V and 1 base from J; bases unmatched to any gene: 6. Germline CDR1 and CDR2: SGHRS and YFSETQ. The CDR3 coding sequence is TGCGCCAGCAGCTTGCCGGGGCTAGCGGGAGGCACAGATACGCAGTATTTT. Protein: CASSLPGLAGGTDTQYF.

The chain carries TRBV30 and TRBJ1-6; unclear D gene. V lost 3 bases and J lost 7, with 16 bases in between. CDR1 and CDR2 (germline): GTSNPN, SVGIG (reference sequence). The CDR3 covers 15 residues. CDR3 nucleotides: TGTGCCTGGAGCCGAGAGTCTCCAAGGAATTCACCCCTCCACTTT. Its translation: CAWSRESPRNSPLHF.

The CDR3 DNA reads as TGTGCCAGCTCACCTACCCACTCGCAGTCTGGAAACACCATATATTTT. Its protein is CASSPTHSQSGNTIYF. The chain recombines TRBV18 with TRBJ1-3; D gene ambiguous. Germline V CDR1 and CDR2: KGHSH, LQKENI. The ends were cut back, 3 bases at V and 1 base at J, with 13 bases in the middle. This CDR3 region has 16 residues.

This clone was detected only once. V is TRBV9 and J is TRBJ1-5; TRBD1 agrees at 7 bases. Germline V lookup: CDR1 SGDLS, CDR2 YYNGEE. The trim removed 5 bases at V and 2 bases at J, leaving 4 bases unmatched. This CDR3 is built from 14 residues. The CDR3 is CASSTTGGNQPQHF. As DNA, the CDR3 is TGTGCCAGCAGTACTACAGGGGGCAATCAGCCCCAGCATTTT. Variable domain in full (rest from reference TRBV9 and TRBJ1-5): DSGVTQTPKHLITATGQRVTLRCSPRSGDLSVYWYQQSLDQGLQFLIQYYNGEERAKGNILERFSAQQFPDLHSELNLSSLELGDSALYFCASSTTGGNQPQHFGDGTRLSIL.

The chain recombines TRBV6-1 with TRBJ1-2; 7 bases map to TRBD1. J was trimmed by 9 bases and V by 0 bases; bases with no gene match: 7. CDR3 size: 14 residues. From germline, CDR1 is MNHNS and CDR2 SASEGT. DNA of the CDR3: TGTGCCAGCAGTGAAGCCCTGGGACAGAGAAGCTACACCTTC. Translating it yields CASSEALGQRSYTF.

Concerning this clone: The sample contains more than one DNA sequence encoding this CDR3. V usage is TRBV5-1 and J usage is TRBJ1-6; the match to TRBD1 covers 7 bases. This CDR3 contains 15 residues. The V gene end was trimmed by 0 bases and the J gene end by 5 bases; junction bases not matched to a gene: 2. Germline lookup yields CDR1 SGHRS and CDR2 YFSETQ. The CDR3 here is CASSLGQGNNSPLHF. CDR3 nucleotide sequence: TGCGCCAGCAGCTTGGGACAGGGTAATAATTCACCCCTCCACTTT.

The CDR3 here is CASSLVQGDYGYTF. The CDR3 nucleotides are TGCGCCAGCAGCTTGGTCCAGGGCGACTATGGCTACACCTTC. The V and J genes are TRBV5-1 and TRBJ1-2, with a tentative D call TRBD1 (5 bases). Trimming shortened V by 0 bases and J by 3 bases, and 9 bases separated the two germline ends. The CDR3 has 14 amino acids. Per germline, CDR1 SGHRS and CDR2 YFSETQ.

V is TRBV10-1 and J is TRBJ1-2; D might be TRBD1 (5 bases). In germline, CDR1 is WNHNN, CDR2 SYGVQD (reference sequence). Trimming removed 2 bases from V and 1 base from J, with 8 bases in between. The CDR3 has 14 amino acids. Here the CDR3 reads CASSEGGFNYGYTF. The CDR3 DNA is TGCGCCAGCAGTGAGGGGGGGTTTAACTATGGCTACACCTTC.

This clone showed up just once. The V call is TRBV29-1, the J call TRBJ2-7; 7 nucleotides line up with TRBD1. The CDR3 extends over 14 amino acids. Germline CDR1 SQVTM, CDR2 ANQGSEA. The V gene end was trimmed by 4 bases and the J gene end by 4 bases; junction bases not matched to a gene: 10. CDR3 sequence: CSVGSGQLTYEQYF. CDR3 in DNA: TGCAGCGTTGGTTCGGGACAGCTCACATACGAGCAGTACTTC.

V and J are TRBV6-6 and TRBJ1-2, with D hard to call. The length of the CDR3 is 17 residues. The germline V and J ends were trimmed by 5 bases and 5 bases, with 24 bases remaining between them. The germline V gene encodes CDR1 MNHNY and CDR2 SVGAGI (reference sequence). CDR3 in amino acids: CASSPAPGSAGFYGYTF. CDR3 nucleotides: TGTGCCAGCAGTCCCGCCCCGGGCAGTGCCGGATTTTATGGCTACACCTTC.

This sequence joins TRBV5-1 and TRBJ1-4; D not certain. This CDR3 has 17 residues. Germline CDR1 is SGHRS and CDR2 is YFSETQ. V was shortened by 3 bases and J by 0 bases, with 15 bases between the two germline ends. The CDR3: CASSSNPVGATNEKLFF. The CDR3 bases are TGCGCCAGCAGCTCTAACCCCGTCGGGGCAACTAATGAAAAACTGTTTTTT. The full variable domain, rest sourced from reference TRBV5-1 and TRBJ1-4, is KAGVTQTPRYLIKTRGQQVTLSCSPISGHRSVSWYQQTPGQGLQFLFEYFSETQRNKGNFPGRFSGRQFSNSRSEMNVSTLELGDSALYLCASSSNPVGATNEKLFFGSGTQLSVL.

The V and J genes are TRBV9 and TRBJ2-1; 8 bases line up with TRBD2. Germline lookup yields CDR1 SGDLS and CDR2 YYNGEE. The CDR3 totals 15 residues. Unmatched junction bases numbered 8, after V lost 0 bases and J lost 9 bases. The CDR3: CASSVAQRGLSEQFF. In DNA, the CDR3 is TGTGCCAGCAGCGTAGCTCAGCGGGGGTTGTCTGAGCAGTTCTTC. The whole variable domain, filled in from reference TRBV9 and TRBJ2-1, reads DSGVTQTPKHLITATGQRVTLRCSPRSGDLSVYWYQQSLDQGLQFLIQYYNGEERAKGNILERFSAQQFPDLHSELNLSSLELGDSALYFCASSVAQRGLSEQFFGPGTRLTVL.

The chain uses TRBV6-5 and TRBJ1-6; 7 bases agree with TRBD1. This CDR3 has 13 amino acids. Looked up from germline, CDR1 is MNHEY and CDR2 is SVGAGI. Trimming removed 6 bases from V and 8 bases from J; junction bases left unmatched: 4. The CDR3 protein is CASRETGYSPLHF. DNA for the CDR3: TGTGCCAGCAGGGAGACAGGGTATTCACCCCTCCACTTT.